This TCR beta chain was observed in a study of blood T cell repertoires in COVID-19. Study-wide background: COVID-19 samples from acute and convalescent phases originated in the United States, Italy and Spain. Sample material is recorded as cDNA or gDNA derived from T cells, B-cell-depleted T cells, or PBMCs.

The method was immunoSEQ multiplex PCR; TCRdb's version includes in-frame clones alone and lacks a portion of them. Of over 150,000 clones in the sample, 60% to 85% are singletons; the top ten hold under 2%. The length of the CDR3 is 16 residues. The germline V gene has CDR1 SGHTA and CDR2 FQGTGA. Trimming shortened V by 6 bases and J by 1 base, and 13 bases separated the two germline ends. The sequencing sample was made of peripheral blood. The chain combines TRBV7-3 with TRBJ1-6; D is unclear. The sequence was obtained from a man of 80 years or more with acute or convalescent COVID-19. This CDR3 reads CASRPQSGSYNSPLHF. For the CDR3, the DNA is TGTGCCAGCAGGCCGCAGTCGGGATCCTATAATTCACCCCTCCACTTT.